The entry that follows covers one T cell receptor (beta chain) sequence. Germline CDR1 is GTSNPN and CDR2 is SVGIG (reference sequence). The CDR3 spans 14 residues. V shed 5 bases, J shed 2 bases, and the junction held 4 bases outside the gene matches. The source of the sample is a study of blood T cell repertoires in COVID-19. Turning to the study itself: Nucleic acid was either cDNA or gDNA, and it came from T cells, B-cell-depleted T cells, or PBMCs.

Assay used: immunoSEQ multiplex PCR; TCRdb lists only in-frame clones, some missing. The sample lists 150,000 to 200,000 clones, around 84% seen once, with about 14% in the top ten. Followed longitudinally, the Seattle patients had been enrolled during active infection. This clonotype was obtained from a woman in her seventies with COVID-19, enrolled during active disease. Source material: peripheral blood. The chain joins TRBV30 to TRBJ2-4; TRBD1 matches at 9 bases. This chain's CDR3 is CAWGQGSTKNIQYF. The CDR3 DNA follows: TGTGCCTGGGGACAGGGGAGTACCAAAAACATTCAGTACTTC.